The 30 T cell receptor beta chains presented below share a single source sample, sequenced in a study of Ad26.COV2.S vaccination and SARS-CoV-2 variants. Profiled with immunoSEQ multiplex PCR; TCRdb holds only in-frame clones, not every one. The sample records 350,000 to 400,000 clones, around 85% being singletons. Treatment reported: some 19 received Ad26.COV2.S at low or high dose, single or two shots; several received placebo; per-sample allocation not given. Day 63 after the first vaccine or placebo injection was the time point for sampling. The sample in question was peripheral blood, obtained in a trial of Ad26.COV2.S vaccine versus placebo. The receptors here all came from a person between 18 and 59 years old who received the Ad26.COV2.S COVID-19 vaccine or a placebo.

V is TRBV7-6 and J is TRBJ1-1; 7 nucleotides match TRBD1. CDR3 size: 14 residues. In germline, CDR1 is SGHVS, CDR2 FNYEAQ. The junction had 6 bases not matched to a gene; V was cut back by 5 bases and J by 3 bases. CDR3 in amino acids: CASSRQGDYTEAFF. Here the CDR3 DNA reads TGTGCCAGCAGCCGACAGGGAGATTACACTGAAGCTTTCTTT.

The chain is built from TRBV6-2 or TRBV6-3 and TRBJ1-3; the D is unclear. CDR1 and CDR2 from the germline V gene are MNHEY and SVGEGT. V lost 0 bases to trimming and J lost 0 bases, with 6 bases between them. The CDR3 spans 15 residues. CDR3 sequence: CASSYSTISGNTIYF. CDR3 DNA: TGTGCCAGCAGTTACTCGACTATCTCTGGAAACACCATATATTTT.

This clone was seen just once. The V gene is TRBV29-1, the J gene TRBJ1-2; 9 nucleotides align to TRBD1. Germline assignment: CDR1 SQVTM and CDR2 ANQGSEA. The CDR3 contains 14 residues. Losses at the gene ends were 4 bases for V and 2 bases for J; bases not matched to a gene: 5. Here the CDR3 reads CSVAGQGTNYGYTF. DNA for the CDR3: TGCAGCGTTGCCGGACAGGGGACCAACTATGGCTACACCTTC.

This clone was detected only once. In nucleotides, the CDR3 is TGTGCCAGCAGCGTAGGCGTAGCCAAAAGGTTGGAAAAACTGTTTTTT. Amino acid sequence: CASSVGVAKRLEKLFF. The chain couples TRBV9 to TRBJ1-4; the D is unclear. The length of the CDR3 is 16 residues. Trimming pared 0 bases from V and 8 bases from J, leaving 17 bases between. Per the germline V gene, CDR1 is SGDLS and CDR2 is YYNGEE.

This rearrangement joins TRBV2 to TRBJ2-1; 11 bases align to TRBD1. CDR1 SNHLY and CDR2 FYNNEI come from the germline V gene. The CDR3 has 14 residues. V shed 8 bases, J shed 8 bases, and the junction held 8 bases outside the gene matches. The CDR3: CASAQGQGVHEQFF. CDR3 coding DNA: TGTGCCAGCGCCCAGGGACAGGGGGTCCATGAGCAGTTCTTC.

The V call is TRBV6-5, the J call TRBJ2-7; D uncertain. The CDR3 contains 14 residues. Germline V lookup: CDR1 MNHEY, CDR2 SVGAGI. V gave up 5 bases and J gave up 0 bases, with 11 bases separating them. The CDR3 DNA reads TGTGCCAGCAGTCCATCGGACCCCTCCTACGAGCAGTACTTC. Amino acid sequence: CASSPSDPSYEQYF.

The chain links TRBV4-3 to TRBJ2-7; no clear D gene. Between the trimmed V and J ends, which lost 0 bases and 3 bases, there was a span of 15 bases. The CDR3 sequence is 16 residues long. Germline CDR1 reads LGHNA; CDR2 reads YSLEER. The CDR3 protein is CASSQESVGIYYEQYF. As DNA, the CDR3 is TGCGCCAGCAGCCAAGAATCGGTAGGGATTTACTACGAGCAGTACTTC.

This chain connects TRBV10-1 to TRBJ2-7, with TRBD1 matching over 10 bases. The V gene's germline CDR1 is WNHNN and CDR2 SYGVQD (reference sequence). The V segment lost 4 bases and the J segment 7 bases; nucleotides outside the gene matches: 1. This CDR3 has 12 residues. CDR3 sequence: CASSGTGGEQYF. In DNA form, the CDR3 reads TGCGCCAGCAGTGGGACAGGGGGAGAGCAGTACTTC.

The chain joins TRBV7-2 to TRBJ2-1, with no clear D. Germline CDR1 is SGHTA and CDR2 is FQGNSA. This CDR3 is 13 amino acids long. The V end lost 3 bases, the J end lost 6 bases, and 9 bases lay between the germline ends. CDR3 region: CASSLGPINEQFF. The CDR3 bases are TGTGCCAGCAGCTTGGGTCCGATCAATGAGCAGTTCTTC.

On this clone: Additional DNA sequences in this sample encode the identical CDR3. This sequence joins TRBV6-1 and TRBJ1-2; D remains ambiguous. V shed 2 bases and J shed 8 bases, with 6 bases lying between them. CDR3 length: 11 amino acids. Germline assignment: CDR1 MNHNS and CDR2 SASEGT. Here the CDR3 DNA reads TGTGCCAGCAGTGAACTGGGCGGCTACACCTTC. Translating it yields CASSELGGYTF.

The chain recombines TRBV19 with TRBJ1-6; the D gene is possibly TRBD1 (5 bases). The V gene lost 1 base and the J gene lost 8 bases, with 12 bases spanning the gap. The CDR3 loop spans 15 amino acids. Germline V gene lookup returns CDR1 LNHDA and CDR2 SQIVND (reference sequence). The CDR3: CASSIGGPVYSPLHF. In DNA form, the CDR3 reads TGTGCCAGTAGTATAGGGGGCCCTGTTTATTCACCCCTCCACTTT.

This clone was seen a few times. This CDR3 reads CASSLQGSDYGYTF. DNA for the CDR3: TGTGCCAGCAGTCTACAGGGATCGGACTATGGCTACACCTTC. The chain links TRBV6-6 to TRBJ1-2; D is perhaps TRBD1 (6 bases). CDR3 length: 14 residues. V lost 5 bases to trimming and J lost 3 bases, with 13 bases between them. Germline V lookup: CDR1 MNHNY, CDR2 SVGAGI (reference sequence).

The chain is built from TRBV5-1 and TRBJ1-4; a possible D gene is TRBD1 (6 bases). There are 14 residues in the CDR3. The V end was cut by 7 bases, the J end by 4 bases, with 14 bases between. Germline loops: CDR1 SGHRS, CDR2 YFSETQ. Here the CDR3 reads CASGYRDINEKLFF. The CDR3 bases are TGCGCCAGCGGATACCGGGACATTAATGAAAAACTGTTTTTT.

This chain links TRBV6-4 with TRBJ2-3; a weak D match, TRBD2 (6 bases). CDR3 size: 16 residues. CDR1 and CDR2 from the germline V gene are MRHNA and SNTAGT. Trimming took off 2 bases at V and 2 bases at J, with 14 bases between the two ends. CDR3: CASSDMGGAYTDTQYF. As DNA, the CDR3 is TGTGCCAGCAGTGACATGGGCGGGGCCTACACAGATACGCAGTATTTT.

The V call is TRBV25-1, the J call TRBJ2-5; 7 bases fit TRBD1. In germline, CDR1 is MGHDK, CDR2 SYGVNS. The CDR3 length is 13 residues. With V trimmed by 6 bases and J by 1 base, 2 bases remained unmatched. The CDR3 DNA follows: TGTGCCAGCAGGACAGGGACCCAAGAGACCCAGTACTTC. Translating gives CASRTGTQETQYF.

The chain is built from TRBV4-1 and TRBJ1-1, with unresolved D. Looked up from germline, CDR1 is MGHRA and CDR2 is YSYEKL. The CDR3 contains 14 residues. Between the trimmed V and J ends, which lost 0 bases and 2 bases, there was a span of 7 bases. The CDR3 protein is CASSQDQFNTEAFF. The CDR3 DNA follows: TGCGCCAGCAGCCAAGATCAGTTTAACACTGAAGCTTTCTTT.

The chain links TRBV12-5 to TRBJ1-2; D not resolved. The germline V gene encodes CDR1 LGHNT and CDR2 FRNRAP. The CDR3 has 16 residues. The V gene lost 1 base and the J gene lost 2 bases, with 14 bases spanning the gap. The CDR3 DNA sequence: TGTGCTAGTGGTTTGGATGATACACAGAGGAACTATGGCTACACCTTC. Protein sequence: CASGLDDTQRNYGYTF. The full variable domain, its missing parts supplied by reference TRBV12-5 and TRBJ1-2, is DARVTQTPRHKVTEMGQEVTMRCQPILGHNTVFWYRQTMMQGLELLAYFRNRAPLDDSGMPKDRFSAEMPDATLATLKIQPSEPRDSAVYFCASGLDDTQRNYGYTFGSGTRLTVV.

This clone was observed a few times. The chain uses TRBV30 and TRBJ2-2; no clear D gene. The V and J ends lost 3 bases and 6 bases respectively, with 5 bases between them. Germline CDR1 GTSNPN, CDR2 SVGIG (reference sequence). This CDR3 spans 11 amino acids. This CDR3 reads CAWRVAGELFF. CDR3 coding DNA: TGTGCCTGGAGGGTGGCCGGGGAGCTGTTTTTT.

The chain joins TRBV19 to TRBJ1-3, with D perhaps TRBD1 (5 bases). CDR3 size: 14 residues. From germline, CDR1 is LNHDA and CDR2 SQIVND (reference sequence). The V and J ends lost 4 bases and 2 bases respectively, with 9 bases between them. DNA for the CDR3: TGTGCCAGTAGTAGCGGGACGGCTGGAAACACCATATATTTT. It yields the protein CASSSGTAGNTIYF.

The chain combines TRBV2 with TRBJ2-1; 8 nucleotides match TRBD2. The CDR3 totals 15 residues. CDR1 and CDR2 from the germline V gene are SNHLY and FYNNEI. Trimming at V came to 6 bases and at J to 7 bases, leaving 11 bases not matched to a gene. CDR3 nucleotide sequence: TGTGCCAGCAGCGGAGCGGGGGCCCCCCGGAATGAGCAGTTCTTC. Its translation is CASSGAGAPRNEQFF.

The rearrangement links TRBV7-2 to TRBJ2-5; D is ambiguous. Germline V gives CDR1 SGHTA, CDR2 FQGNSA. CDR3 size: 14 residues. Deletions cut 1 base from V and 0 bases from J, with 6 bases between. The CDR3 protein is CASSLGSYQETQYF. The CDR3 bases are TGTGCCAGCAGCTTAGGATCCTACCAAGAGACCCAGTACTTC.

The V and J genes are TRBV19 and TRBJ1-5; D is unclear. V lost 0 bases to trimming and J lost 11 bases, with 11 bases between them. The CDR3 is 13 residues long. Germline V gives CDR1 LNHDA, CDR2 SQIVND (reference sequence). The CDR3, as DNA: TGTGCCAGTAGTATAGATCGGGTAGGGACCCAGCATTTT. Encoded protein: CASSIDRVGTQHF.

The V gene is TRBV7-9, the J gene TRBJ2-1; D remains unclear. Trimming pared 3 bases from V and 4 bases from J, leaving 16 bases between. CDR1 and CDR2 (germline): SEHNR, FQNEAQ (reference sequence). CDR3 length: 16 amino acids. The CDR3 region has the DNA TGTGCCAGCAGCTTTCTCCTTAGAGACCCATACAATGAGCAGTTCTTC. Translation: CASSFLLRDPYNEQFF.

Concerning this clone: Its ends do not fully match the called genes, so a read error is possible. The DNA of the CDR3 is TGTGCCAGCAGCTTAGAGCCGGAACAAGAAGTTTTCTTT. It specifies CASSLEPEQEVFF. The rearrangement uses TRBV7-2 and TRBJ1-1; D remains ambiguous. CDR1 is SGHTA, CDR2 FQGNSA, per germline. This CDR3 spans 13 amino acids.

The chain recombines TRBV6-5 with TRBJ1-2, with a tentative D call TRBD1 (5 bases). The V and J ends lost 3 bases and 5 bases respectively, with 10 bases between them. CDR1 is MNHEY and CDR2 is SVGAGI in the germline V gene. The CDR3 sequence is 13 residues long. The CDR3 nucleotides read TGTGCCAGCAGTTATTCCCCAGGGTATGGCTACACCTTC. Translated: CASSYSPGYGYTF.

This chain uses TRBV6-5 with TRBJ1-2, with a tentative D call TRBD1 (6 bases). The CDR3 runs to 13 residues. Per the germline V gene, CDR1 is MNHEY and CDR2 is SVGAGI. V lost 6 bases to trimming and J lost 2 bases, with 10 bases between them. CDR3 residues: CASRRGDNYGYTF. The CDR3, as DNA: TGTGCCAGCAGGAGGGGGGACAACTATGGCTACACCTTC.

This chain links TRBV3-1 (or the pseudogene TRBV3-2) with TRBJ2-3, with TRBD2 matching 7 bases. Per germline, CDR1 LGHDT and CDR2 YNNKEL (reference sequence). CDR3 length: 16 residues. Losses at the gene ends were 0 bases for V and 0 bases for J; bases not matched to a gene: 3. CDR3 in DNA: TGTGCCAGCAGCCAAGATTGGGGGGGTAGCACAGATACGCAGTATTTT. The encoded protein is CASSQDWGGSTDTQYF.

The chain links TRBV27 to TRBJ2-2, with D possibly TRBD1 on 6 matching bases. CDR1 is MNHEY, CDR2 SMNVEV, per germline (reference sequence). Deletions cut 3 bases from V and 2 bases from J, with 10 bases between. This CDR3 region has 15 residues. The CDR3 sequence: CASSFSTGNTGELFF. The CDR3 DNA reads TGTGCCAGCAGTTTTTCGACAGGCAACACCGGGGAGCTGTTTTTT.

In DNA, the CDR3 is TGTGCCAGCAGCTCCTGGACTAGCGGGGACACAGATACGCAGTATTTT. As protein: CASSSWTSGDTDTQYF. The gene calls are TRBV7-9 and TRBJ2-3; 12 bases align to TRBD2. The CDR3 runs 16 residues. Germline CDR1 is SEHNR and CDR2 is FQNEAQ (reference sequence). The V segment lost 4 bases and the J segment 2 bases; nucleotides outside the gene matches: 4.

The chain combines TRBV7-2 with TRBJ1-3, with D hard to call. The V gene lost 5 bases and the J gene lost 1 base, with 9 bases spanning the gap. The CDR3 is 14 residues long. Germline V lookup: CDR1 SGHTA, CDR2 FQGNSA. The CDR3 spells CASSAGLSGNTIYF. In nucleotides, the CDR3 is TGTGCCAGCAGCGCCGGGCTATCTGGAAACACCATATATTTT.